This paragraph reports one TCR beta chain. What it binds is not known. Germline V gene lookup returns CDR1 LNHNV and CDR2 YYDKDF (reference sequence). The CDR3 sequence is 16 residues long. Trimming took 0 bases from V and 0 from J; bases not matched to a gene: 4. This entry comes from a study of T-cell memory formation after mild COVID-19. General study results and limits: Specificity for SARS-CoV-2 was not confirmed among the second-wave clones peaking on day 37. The study found contracting CD4+ clones mainly in CM and EM and contracting CD8+ clones in EMRA. Balance between CD4 and CD8 was seen in clones contracting day 15 to 85, and a CD4+ lean was seen in later expanders.

Using its own MiXCR run on the 5' RACE reads, TCRdb lists one record per CDR3 protein. Seen here are 470,000 or so distinct CDR3 sequences, about 20% observed once, and the top ten hold roughly 12%. Sequencing was carried out using PBMCs or a T cell subset sorted from them (not recorded which). The chain employs TRBV15 and TRBJ2-7, with 8 bases lining up with TRBD1. The clonotype comes from an adult woman who had mild COVID-19 (a few samples of this study predate the infection). Cell type and time point are not known. The CDR3 DNA follows: TGTGCCACCAGCAGAGATGGTGGGACAGGCTCCTACGAGCAGTACTTC. Protein: CATSRDGGTGSYEQYF.